The 12 T cell receptor beta chains in this list originate from one sample, sequenced in a study of cytomegalovirus exposure and HLA in healthy donors. Amplification used 60 Vbeta primers and 13 Jbeta primers. The table came from immunoSEQ multiplex PCR; TCRdb's copy has only in-frame clones and leaves some out. Here the sample spans about 130,000 clones, over 60% being singletons. The sample comprised PBMCs. The source is a female donor in good health and CMV-seronegative.

This rearrangement joins TRBV6-4 to TRBJ2-1; TRBD1 matches 8 bases. This CDR3 spans 15 amino acids. Germline V lookup: CDR1 MRHNA, CDR2 SNTAGT. The junction had 10 bases not matched to a gene; V was cut back by 4 bases and J by 8 bases. The CDR3 is CASSVTGAQTYEQFF. CDR3 nucleotide sequence: TGTGCCAGCAGTGTGACAGGGGCCCAGACGTATGAGCAGTTCTTC.

The chain carries TRBV5-1 and TRBJ2-7; 15 nucleotides match TRBD2. Trimming took 4 bases from V and 3 from J; bases not matched to a gene: 5. The CDR3 is made up of 16 amino acids. Per the germline V gene, CDR1 is SGHRS and CDR2 is YFSETQ. The DNA for the CDR3 is TGCGCCAGCAGCCAGGGACTAGCGGGAGGAATCTACGAGCAGTACTTC. This gives the protein CASSQGLAGGIYEQYF.

The V and J genes are TRBV5-1 and TRBJ1-2, with D possibly TRBD1 on 5 matching bases. The ends were cut back, 4 bases at V and 4 bases at J, with 17 bases in the middle. The CDR3 covers 15 residues. Germline V CDR1 and CDR2: SGHRS, YFSETQ. In DNA, the CDR3 is TGCGCCAGCAGCCCGGGAGGGTCCGGGGCCTATGGCTACACCTTC. Translation gives CASSPGGSGAYGYTF.

The rearrangement uses TRBV9 and TRBJ2-4; 7 bases are shared with TRBD1. After removal of 3 bases from V and 6 bases from J, the junction contained 12 bases not matched to a gene. There are 16 residues in the CDR3. The germline CDR1 and CDR2 sequences are SGDLS and YYNGEE. Here the CDR3 reads CASSGSRKTGLNIQYF. The CDR3 DNA is TGTGCCAGCAGCGGAAGTAGGAAGACAGGGTTAAACATTCAGTACTTC. Filled out from reference TRBV9 and TRBJ2-4, the complete variable domain reads DSGVTQTPKHLITATGQRVTLRCSPRSGDLSVYWYQQSLDQGLQFLIQYYNGEERAKGNILERFSAQQFPDLHSELNLSSLELGDSALYFCASSGSRKTGLNIQYFGAGTRLSVL.

CDR3 sequence (DNA): TGCGCCAGCAGCTTGGGGTCCCGGAGGGGCAATCAGCCCCAGCATTTT. Its translation is CASSLGSRRGNQPQHF. V is TRBV5-1 and J is TRBJ1-5; D uncertain. V lost 0 bases and J 2 bases, leaving 12 bases between the germline ends. The CDR3 extends over 16 amino acids. Germline CDR1 is SGHRS and CDR2 is YFSETQ.

This sequence joins TRBV6-1 and TRBJ2-7, with D perhaps matching TRBD1 (6 bases). Germline V gene lookup returns CDR1 MNHNS and CDR2 SASEGT. V lost 1 base and J 3 bases, leaving 13 bases between the germline ends. CDR3 length: 15 residues. The CDR3 DNA sequence: TGTGCCAGCAGTGAAGAGGTGACAGGCTTCTACGAGCAGTACTTC. Amino acid sequence: CASSEEVTGFYEQYF.

This rearrangement joins TRBV15 to TRBJ2-1; possible D gene TRBD1, 8 bases. Germline V gene sequence: CDR1 LNHNV, CDR2 YYDKDF (reference sequence). The V end was cut by 5 bases, the J end by 5 bases, with 13 bases between. CDR3 length: 14 amino acids. The CDR3 region has the DNA TGTGCCACCAGCGGACAGGGACTACACAATGAGCAGTTCTTC. Protein: CATSGQGLHNEQFF.

Of note for this clone: The same CDR3 is also encoded by other DNA sequences in this sample. The chain recombines TRBV7-2 with TRBJ1-1; a possible D gene is TRBD1 (6 bases). The CDR3 totals 14 residues. The V end lost 5 bases, the J end lost 0 bases, and 10 bases lay between the germline ends. Germline V gene data show CDR1 as SGHTA and CDR2 as FQGNSA. The CDR3 nucleotides read TGTGCCAGCAGCCGCGGACAGATGAACACTGAAGCTTTCTTT. This gives the protein CASSRGQMNTEAFF. Looking up the rest from reference TRBV7-2 and TRBJ1-1 gives the full variable domain: GAGVSQSPSNKVTEKGKDVELRCDPISGHTALYWYRQSLGQGLEFLIYFQGNSAPDKSGLPSDRFSAERTGGSVSTLTIQRTQQEDSAVYLCASSRGQMNTEAFFGQGTRLTVV.

The chain is built from TRBV9 and TRBJ2-7; 7 bases are shared with TRBD2. The CDR3 runs to 14 residues. CDR1 is SGDLS and CDR2 is YYNGEE in the germline V gene. Trimming cost V 4 bases and J 5 bases; bases outside gene matches: 9. CDR3 residues: CASSPRTSFHEQYF. CDR3 bases: TGTGCCAGCAGCCCCCGGACTAGTTTCCACGAGCAGTACTTC.

This chain joins TRBV19 and TRBJ1-2; no clear D. From germline, CDR1 is LNHDA and CDR2 SQIVND (reference sequence). V was cut by 5 bases and J by 7 bases, with 14 bases left in between. The CDR3 covers 13 residues. The CDR3 region is CASSERRPAGYTF. DNA for the CDR3: TGTGCCAGTAGTGAAAGGAGGCCGGCTGGCTACACCTTC.

This chain uses TRBV7-9 with TRBJ1-6, with TRBD1 as a possible D gene (6 bases). Germline values: CDR1 SEHNR, CDR2 FQNEAQ (reference sequence). V dropped 3 bases and J dropped 10 bases, with 16 bases sitting between them. The CDR3 contains 15 residues. The CDR3 here is CASSLDRSPDSPLHF. The CDR3 nucleotides are TGTGCCAGCAGCTTGGACAGAAGCCCGGACTCACCCCTCCACTTT.

The CDR3 nucleotides read TGTGCCAGCAGCCCGGCTTGGACAGGGGACACCTACGAGCAGTACTTC. Translation: CASSPAWTGDTYEQYF. This chain links TRBV7-9 with TRBJ2-7, with 9 bases that match TRBD1. The trim removed 5 bases at V and 2 bases at J, leaving 10 bases unmatched. CDR1 is SEHNR, CDR2 FQNEAQ, per germline (reference sequence). CDR3 length: 16 residues.